This TCR beta chain was obtained from a study of CD8+ T cells in alopecia areata. Regarding the study as a whole: Many expanded lesional clones remained in scalp and blood on tofacitinib. When scalp samples are sequenced, resident alphabeta T cells of normal skin are also captured.

As regards this clone: The antigen is undetermined.

Treatment denoted: oral pan-JAK inhibitor, 5-10 mg twice daily. Lesional scalp punch biopsies and peripheral blood were collected from alopecia areata patients. The CDR3 sequence is 13 residues long. V lost 0 bases and J lost 1, with 4 bases in between. Germline V CDR1 and CDR2: SGDLS, YYNGEE. Extracted from the samples, RNA was reverse transcribed into cDNA to serve as the sequencing template. Data came from immunoSEQ multiplex PCR; TCRdb stores just in-frame clones and leaves some out. The sample lists 200,000 to 250,000 clones; around 66% were seen once. This chain uses TRBV9 with TRBJ1-1; D remains ambiguous. This receptor was identified in a human donor with alopecia areata. The sequencing here drew on CD4+ T cells sorted from blood, taken between weeks 43 and 45, from a patient treated with tofacitinib. In nucleotides, the CDR3 is TGTGCCAGCAGCGTAGCCGCGAACACTGAAGCTTTCTTT. It specifies CASSVAANTEAFF.